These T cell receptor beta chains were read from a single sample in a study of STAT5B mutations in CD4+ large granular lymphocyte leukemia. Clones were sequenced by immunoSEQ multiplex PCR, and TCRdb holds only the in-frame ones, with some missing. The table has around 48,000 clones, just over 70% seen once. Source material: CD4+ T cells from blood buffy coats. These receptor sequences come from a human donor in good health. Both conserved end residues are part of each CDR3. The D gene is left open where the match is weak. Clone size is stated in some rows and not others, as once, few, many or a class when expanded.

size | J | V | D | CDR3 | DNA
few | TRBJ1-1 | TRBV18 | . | CASSPQETRTEAFF | TGTGCCAGCTCACCACAGGAGACTCGGACTGAAGCTTTCTTT
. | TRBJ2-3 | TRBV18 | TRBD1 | CASSVNRGATDTQYF | TGTGCCAGCTCAGTAAACAGGGGCGCCACAGATACGCAGTATTTT
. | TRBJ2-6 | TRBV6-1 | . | CASSESGANVLTF | TGTGCCAGCAGTGAATCAGGGGCCAACGTCCTGACTTTC
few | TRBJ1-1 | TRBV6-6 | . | CASSSRQTSEAFF | TGTGCCAGCAGTTCCAGACAGACGTCTGAAGCTTTCTTT
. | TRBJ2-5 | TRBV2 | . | CASSESPGTQETQYF | TGTGCCAGCAGTGAAAGTCCGGGGACCCAAGAGACCCAGTACTTC
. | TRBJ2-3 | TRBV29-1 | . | CSVGIGGGETDTQYF | TGCAGCGTTGGTATTGGGGGAGGAGAAACAGATACGCAGTATTTT
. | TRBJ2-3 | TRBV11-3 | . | CASSLSRVSTDTQYF | TGTGCCAGCAGCTTATCCCGAGTATCCACAGATACGCAGTATTTT
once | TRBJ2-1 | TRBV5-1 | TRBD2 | CASSVPGTSGSYNEQFF | TGCGCCAGCAGCGTACCCGGGACTAGCGGGTCCTACAATGAGCAGTTCTTC
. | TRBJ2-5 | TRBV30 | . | CAWSVQTETQYF | TGTGCCTGGAGTGTACAGACAGAGACCCAGTACTTC
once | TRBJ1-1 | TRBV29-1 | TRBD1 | CSVERTGGTEAFF | TGCAGCGTTGAACGAACAGGGGGTACTGAAGCTTTCTTT
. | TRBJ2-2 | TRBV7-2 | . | CASPSRGGLANTGELFF | TGTGCCTCCCCGTCCAGGGGGGGCCTGGCGAACACCGGGGAGCTGTTTTTT
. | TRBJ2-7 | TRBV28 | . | CASSSATPYEQYF | TGTGCCAGCAGCTCGGCGACCCCCTACGAGCAGTACTTC
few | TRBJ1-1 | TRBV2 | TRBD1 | CASSVQGDQEAFF | TGTGCCAGCAGTGTACAGGGGGACCAGGAAGCTTTCTTT
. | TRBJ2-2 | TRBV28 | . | CASSLPHRAGELFF | TGTGCCAGCAGTTTACCCCACAGGGCCGGGGAGCTGTTTTTT
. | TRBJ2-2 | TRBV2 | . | CASSEGTRTGELFF | TGTGCCAGCAGTGAGGGGACTCGCACCGGGGAGCTGTTTTTT
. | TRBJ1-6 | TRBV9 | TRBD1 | CASSGGQGVSPLHF | TGTGCCAGCAGCGGCGGACAGGGAGTTTCACCCCTCCACTTT
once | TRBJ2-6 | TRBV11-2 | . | CASSFVGEANVLTF | TGTGCCAGCAGCTTCGTTGGGGAGGCCAACGTCCTGACTTTC
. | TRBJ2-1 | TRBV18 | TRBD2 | CASSPNPGLAYNEQFF | TGTGCCAGCTCACCAAACCCGGGACTAGCTTACAATGAGCAGTTCTTC
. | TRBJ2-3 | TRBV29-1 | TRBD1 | CSVEAARGMVDTQYF | TGCAGCGTGGAGGCAGCCAGGGGGATGGTCGATACGCAGTATTTT
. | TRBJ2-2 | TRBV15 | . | CATSRDRATTGELFF | TGTGCCACCAGCAGAGACAGGGCTACTACCGGGGAGCTGTTTTTT
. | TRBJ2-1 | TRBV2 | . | CASSVRVEQFF | TGTGCCAGCAGTGTAAGGGTTGAGCAGTTCTTC
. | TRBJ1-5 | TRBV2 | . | CASSEEGPQHF | TGTGCCAGCAGTGAAGAGGGGCCCCAGCATTTT
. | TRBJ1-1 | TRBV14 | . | CASRATGLNTEAFF | TGTGCCAGCAGAGCGACAGGACTCAACACTGAAGCTTTCTTT
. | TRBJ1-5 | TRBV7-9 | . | CASSPNVENQPQHF | TGTGCCAGCAGCCCAAATGTAGAAAATCAGCCCCAGCATTTT
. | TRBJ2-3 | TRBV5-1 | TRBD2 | CASSLGAGDSTDTQYF | TGCGCCAGCAGCTTGGGGGCGGGAGATAGCACAGATACGCAGTATTTT
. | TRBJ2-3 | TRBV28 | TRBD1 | CASRDSGTDTQYF | TGTGCCAGCCGGGACAGCGGCACAGATACGCAGTATTTT
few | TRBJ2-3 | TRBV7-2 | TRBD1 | CASRTGTDTQYF | TGTGCCAGCCGGACAGGGACAGATACGCAGTATTTT
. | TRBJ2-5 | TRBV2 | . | CASSEDLGGQETQYF | TGTGCCAGCAGTGAAGATTTGGGGGGACAAGAGACCCAGTACTTC
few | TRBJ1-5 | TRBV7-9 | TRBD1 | CASSRNTGGRNQPQHF | TGTGCCAGCAGCCGCAATACAGGGGGCCGCAATCAGCCCCAGCATTTT
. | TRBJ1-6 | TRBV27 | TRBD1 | CASRRQGAKNSPLHF | TGTGCCAGCAGGAGACAGGGGGCAAAAAATTCACCCCTCCACTTT
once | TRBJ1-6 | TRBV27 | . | CASRGEGLYNSPLHF | TGTGCCAGCAGGGGGGAGGGCTTATATAATTCACCCCTCCACTTT
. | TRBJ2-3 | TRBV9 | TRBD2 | CASSVGIAGGQTDTQYF | TGTGCCAGCAGCGTAGGAATAGCGGGGGGGCAAACAGATACGCAGTATTTT
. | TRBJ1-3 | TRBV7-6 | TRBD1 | CASSLGTGRSGNTIYF | TGTGCCAGCAGCTTGGGGACAGGCCGCTCTGGAAACACCATATATTTT
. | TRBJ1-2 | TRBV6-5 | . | CASSYGVNYGYTF | TGTGCCAGCAGTTACGGGGTGAACTATGGCTACACCTTC